The 3 T cell receptor beta chains presented below share a single source sample, sequenced in a study of blood T cell repertoires in COVID-19. Sequenced by immunoSEQ multiplex PCR; TCRdb stores in-frame clones only, minus some. The data show 110,000 to 150,000 clones, about 80% seen once. Material for sequencing was peripheral blood. Receptors originate from a man in his 70s who had recovered from COVID-19.

The V and J genes are TRBV3-1 (or the pseudogene TRBV3-2) and TRBJ2-2, with 7 bases aligning to TRBD1. CDR1 and CDR2 (germline): LGHDT, YNNKEL (reference sequence). V was pared by 4 bases and J by 7 bases, with 12 bases of the junction left unmatched. The CDR3 consists of 16 residues. CDR3 in DNA: TGTGCCAGCAGCCCATTTCAGGGGAGACAGGGCGGGGAGCTGTTTTTT. Amino acid sequence: CASSPFQGRQGGELFF.

This chain uses TRBV5-1 with TRBJ2-1, with 9 nucleotides matching TRBD2. J lost 0 bases, V lost 3 bases, and 16 bases had no gene match. The CDR3 runs 20 residues. Germline assignment: CDR1 SGHRS and CDR2 YFSETQ. The CDR3: CASSSPPLGLALSSYNEQFF. The CDR3 DNA reads as TGCGCCAGCAGCTCCCCCCCTCTGGGACTAGCACTGAGCTCCTACAATGAGCAGTTCTTC.

The V call is TRBV19, the J call TRBJ2-1, with 7 bases matching TRBD2. The V and J ends lost 2 bases and 4 bases, in that order; junction bases with no gene match: 5. The germline V gene has CDR1 LNHDA and CDR2 SQIVND (reference sequence). This CDR3 contains 15 residues. The chain's CDR3 is CASSITLAVYNEQFF. The CDR3 DNA follows: TGTGCCAGTAGTATAACGCTAGCGGTATACAATGAGCAGTTCTTC. Filled out from reference TRBV19 and TRBJ2-1, the complete variable domain reads DGGITQSPKYLFRKEGQNVTLSCEQNLNHDAMYWYRQDPGQGLRLIYYSQIVNDFQKGDIAEGYSVSREKKESFPLTVTSAQKNPTAFYLCASSITLAVYNEQFFGPGTRLTVL.